This T cell receptor (beta chain) was sequenced in a study of T cell changes during pregnancy in multiple sclerosis. TCRdb's copy holds only in-frame clones and misses some; the assay was immunoSEQ multiplex PCR. The data contain 50,000 or so clones, about 90% of them singletons. CDR1 MNHEY and CDR2 SMNVEV come from the germline V gene (reference sequence). This CDR3 contains 16 residues. The germline V and J ends were trimmed by 3 bases and 3 bases, with 15 bases remaining between them. The sample consisted of CD8+ T cells from peripheral blood mononuclear cells, taken after pregnancy. The chain uses TRBV27 and TRBJ2-1; possible D gene TRBD2, 6 bases. This clonotype was obtained from a female donor with multiple sclerosis, enrolled in a pregnancy study. CDR3 nucleotides: TGTGCCAGCAGTTTTTGGGACTCCGCACACTACAATGAGCAGTTCTTC. Protein product: CASSFWDSAHYNEQFF.